A single sample is the source of the 26 T cell receptor beta chains below, sequenced in a study of beta chain features in type 1 diabetes. Every bit of the isolated RNA underwent reverse transcription, so sequencing read expressed TCRB transcripts. TCRdb's table, derived via immunoSEQ multiplex PCR, lists solely in-frame clones and lacks some. The table has around 130,000 clones, 16% seen once. The study's findings and limits: When Type 1 diabetes patients were examined, their TCRB CDR3s proved moderately but significantly shorter in all four CD4+ subsets.

These receptors have no known antigen. The sample taken for sequencing was central memory CD4+ T cells from blood. These receptors originate from a man aged 25-45 years with type 1 diabetes.

This clone has more than one count but fewer than ten. This sequence joins TRBV7-3 and TRBJ2-7, with D perhaps TRBD2 (5 bases). Trimming cost V 3 bases and J 0 bases, with 9 bases left between them. The CDR3 runs 14 residues. CDR1 is SGHTA and CDR2 is FQGTGA in the germline V gene. As DNA, the CDR3 is TGTGCCAGCAGCTTCGGCGGGTCCTCCTACGAGCAGTACTTC. It yields the protein CASSFGGSSYEQYF.

In this sample, this clone turned up a few times. The chain couples TRBV10-3 to TRBJ2-1; no firm D call. Germline V lookup: CDR1 ENHRY, CDR2 SYGVKD. Trimming cost V 3 bases and J 7 bases, with 7 bases left between them. The CDR3 spans 12 residues. The CDR3 region has the DNA TGTGCCATCAGTGACTTTGGAAATGAGCAGTTCTTC. It encodes CAISDFGNEQFF.

The chain links TRBV11-3 to TRBJ1-4; D ambiguous. This CDR3 comprises 16 residues. V lost 1 base and J 8 bases, leaving 17 bases between the germline ends. CDR1 and CDR2 from the germline V gene are SGHNT and YENEEA. The CDR3 DNA reads TGTGCCAGCAGCTTAGCTCTCACGCGGTTTCGGGAAAAACTGTTTTTT. Its protein product is CASSLALTRFREKLFF.

The chain links TRBV20-1 to TRBJ2-7; no reliable D call. Trimming cost V 5 bases and J 4 bases, with 9 bases left between them. CDR3 size: 11 residues. Germline values: CDR1 DFQATT, CDR2 SNEGSKA (reference sequence). CDR3 in DNA: TGCAGTGCTGTTCAGGAGTACGAGCAGTACTTC. Translation: CSAVQEYEQYF.

The rearrangement joins TRBV7-6 to TRBJ2-1; D gene unclear. CDR1 SGHVS and CDR2 FNYEAQ come from the germline V gene. CDR3 size: 11 residues. V lost 5 bases and J lost 5, with 4 bases in between. This CDR3 is CASSLNNEQFF. CDR3 in DNA: TGTGCCAGCAGCCTAAACAATGAGCAGTTCTTC.

This clone was observed many times. The CDR3 spells CASSVDGHSYEQYF. The CDR3 bases are TGTGCCAGCAGCGTGGACGGGCACTCCTACGAGCAGTACTTC. The V gene is TRBV9, the J gene TRBJ2-7; D uncertain. Trimming pared 2 bases from V and 0 bases from J, leaving 9 bases between. This CDR3 has 14 amino acids. Germline V gene lookup returns CDR1 SGDLS and CDR2 YYNGEE.

This clone appeared a few times. CDR3 coding DNA: TGTGCCTGGAGACTCCAAAACACAGATACGCAGTATTTT. Encoded protein: CAWRLQNTDTQYF. The genes are TRBV30 and TRBJ2-3; D is unresolved. CDR3 length equals 13 residues. Germline assignment: CDR1 GTSNPN and CDR2 SVGIG (reference sequence). The V end was cut by 3 bases, the J end by 2 bases, with 9 bases between. Full variable domain (rest looked up from reference TRBV30 and TRBJ2-3): SQTIHQWPATLVQPVGSPLSLECTVEGTSNPNLYWYRQAAGRGLQLLFYSVGIGQISSEVPQNLSASRPQDRQFILSSKKLLLSDSGFYLCAWRLQNTDTQYFGPGTRLTVL.

This chain connects TRBV20-1 to TRBJ2-4; D is ambiguous. The CDR3 is 10 residues long. In germline, CDR1 is DFQATT, CDR2 SNEGSKA (reference sequence). Here the CDR3 reads CRAPPGIQYF. The CDR3 DNA reads as TGCAGGGCGCCACCGGGCATTCAGTACTTC.

The genes are TRBV6-6 and TRBJ2-3, with 8 positions matching TRBD1. CDR1 is MNHNY and CDR2 is SVGAGI in the germline V gene (reference sequence). V dropped 0 bases and J dropped 4; count of bases not matched to a gene: 6. The CDR3 runs to 16 residues. The CDR3 region has the DNA TGTGCCAGCAGTTACTCTGGGACAGGCAAGGCAGATACGCAGTATTTT. It encodes CASSYSGTGKADTQYF.

V gene TRBV18 combines with J gene TRBJ1-2; D is unresolved. The V and J ends lost 3 bases and 8 bases respectively, with 13 bases between them. CDR1 is KGHSH and CDR2 is LQKENI in the germline V gene. The CDR3 has 13 amino acids. Here the CDR3 DNA reads TGTGCCAGCTCACCGGGATCATTTGACGGCTACACCTTC. Translating it yields CASSPGSFDGYTF.

V gene TRBV10-3 combines with J gene TRBJ2-5, with 9 bases lining up with TRBD2. The CDR3 consists of 16 residues. Unmatched junction bases numbered 9, after V lost 2 bases and J lost 5 bases. Germline-derived CDR1 and CDR2 are ENHRY and SYGVKD. CDR3: CAISERSSGALETQYF. The CDR3 bases are TGTGCCATCAGTGAGAGGTCTAGCGGGGCTCTGGAGACCCAGTACTTC.

V and J are TRBV7-2 and TRBJ2-5; no clear D. This CDR3 has 12 residues. Trimming removed 3 bases at V and 5 bases at J, with 7 bases between. Germline-derived CDR1 and CDR2 are SGHTA and FQGNSA. CDR3 bases: TGTGCCAGCAGCTTCGCCCATGAGACCCAGTACTTC. It yields the protein CASSFAHETQYF.

This chain uses TRBV7-2 with TRBJ1-4, with TRBD1 identical over 10 bases. The CDR3 consists of 14 residues. Germline CDR1 and CDR2: SGHTA and FQGNSA. V was pared by 5 bases and J by 5 bases, with 2 bases of the junction left unmatched. The CDR3 here is CASSPGQGNEKLFF. The CDR3 DNA reads as TGTGCCAGCAGCCCGGGACAGGGGAATGAAAAACTGTTTTTT.

About this clone itself: The sample carries other DNA sequences with the same CDR3. The rearrangement uses TRBV5-6 and TRBJ2-5; 8 bases fit TRBD1. V lost 3 bases, J lost 4 bases, and 2 bases stayed unmatched. The germline gives CDR1 SGHDT, CDR2 YYEEEE. This CDR3 contains 13 residues. CDR3 DNA sequence: TGTGCCAGCAGCTCGGACAGGGCAGAGACCCAGTACTTC. Translation: CASSSDRAETQYF.

This clone came up a few times. The V gene is TRBV30, the J gene TRBJ2-7; a possible D gene is TRBD1 (5 bases). The germline gives CDR1 GTSNPN, CDR2 SVGIG (reference sequence). The V end lost 2 bases, the J end lost 5 bases, and 7 bases lay between the germline ends. The CDR3 extends over 11 amino acids. The CDR3, as DNA: TGTGCCTGGAGTATAGGGGACGAGCAGTACTTC. This gives the protein CAWSIGDEQYF. Filled out from reference TRBV30 and TRBJ2-7, the complete variable domain reads SQTIHQWPATLVQPVGSPLSLECTVEGTSNPNLYWYRQAAGRGLQLLFYSVGIGQISSEVPQNLSASRPQDRQFILSSKKLLLSDSGFYLCAWSIGDEQYFGPGTRLTVT.

This clone was counted a few times. The chain uses TRBV29-1 and TRBJ2-5; tentative D call: TRBD2 (5 bases). Germline values: CDR1 SQVTM, CDR2 ANQGSEA. V was pared by 3 bases and J by 0 bases, with 8 bases between. The CDR3 has 13 amino acids. The CDR3 region is CSVDALDQETQYF. The CDR3 nucleotides read TGCAGCGTTGACGCACTAGACCAAGAGACCCAGTACTTC.

The chain couples TRBV2 to TRBJ1-4; the D gene is possibly TRBD1 (6 bases). Trimming removed 6 bases at V and 7 bases at J, with 12 bases between. This CDR3 is built from 13 residues. The V gene's germline CDR1 is SNHLY and CDR2 FYNNEI. For the CDR3, the DNA is TGTGCCAGCAGGAGAAGGGGGGGTGAAAAACTGTTTTTT. Its translation: CASRRRGGEKLFF.

This chain uses TRBV7-6 with TRBJ2-3; the match to TRBD2 covers 10 bases. This CDR3 has 16 residues. The germline CDR1 and CDR2 sequences are SGHVS and FNYEAQ. Trimming removed 4 bases from V and 2 bases from J; junction bases left unmatched: 6. CDR3 loop: CASSSNSGGPTDTQYF. DNA for the CDR3: TGTGCCAGCAGCTCAAATAGCGGGGGGCCCACAGATACGCAGTATTTT.

This clone turned up a few times. The genes are TRBV7-9 and TRBJ1-2; the D gene is possibly TRBD1 (6 bases). The V gene lost 1 base and the J gene lost 7 bases, with 10 bases spanning the gap. The CDR3 has 13 amino acids. CDR1 is SEHNR and CDR2 is FQNEAQ in the germline V gene (reference sequence). This chain's CDR3 is CASSLDTGSGYTF. As DNA, the CDR3 is TGTGCCAGCAGCTTAGACACAGGGTCTGGCTACACCTTC.

This clone was picked up a small number of times. This chain uses TRBV7-2 with TRBJ2-1; tentative D call: TRBD2 (6 bases). This CDR3 has 15 amino acids. From germline, CDR1 is SGHTA and CDR2 FQGNSA. Trimming took off 1 base at V and 6 bases at J, with 13 bases between the two ends. The CDR3 nucleotides are TGTGCCAGCAGCTTAGTAGCGCGGGGCATCAATGAGCAGTTCTTC. Translated: CASSLVARGINEQFF.

This clone was seen once. The V call is TRBV19, the J call TRBJ1-6; D is undetermined. CDR3 length: 12 amino acids. V was clipped by 5 bases and J by 8 bases, with 7 bases between them. Germline V CDR1 and CDR2: LNHDA, SQIVND (reference sequence). CDR3 protein: CASSYGYSPLHF. CDR3 in DNA: TGTGCCAGTAGTTACGGCTATTCACCCCTCCACTTT.

This chain uses TRBV7-9 with TRBJ2-1; D is possibly TRBD1 or TRBD2 (5 bases each). The CDR3 contains 15 residues. Germline assignment: CDR1 SEHNR and CDR2 FQNEAQ (reference sequence). The V gene lost 4 bases and the J gene lost 6 bases, with 16 bases spanning the gap. The CDR3 DNA reads as TGTGCCAGCAGCTCACGACGAGGGGCAGGCAATGAGCAGTTCTTC. Translated, it gives CASSSRRGAGNEQFF.

This clone was detected once. The chain joins TRBV5-1 to TRBJ2-7, with D possibly matching TRBD2 (6 bases). Germline assignment: CDR1 SGHRS and CDR2 YFSETQ. The V gene lost 2 bases and the J gene lost 6 bases, with 9 bases spanning the gap. The CDR3 is 12 residues long. CDR3 DNA: TGCGCCAGCAGCTTTACCGGGGGCGAGCAGTACTTC. Residues: CASSFTGGEQYF.

The V gene is TRBV2, the J gene TRBJ1-5; no clear D gene. This CDR3 has 15 residues. Germline V gene data show CDR1 as SNHLY and CDR2 as FYNNEI. V was clipped by 6 bases and J by 5 bases, with 17 bases between them. CDR3 in DNA: TGTGCCAGCAGGGGCCTGGGGAATCCGTATCAGCCCCAGCATTTT. Protein product: CASRGLGNPYQPQHF.

This clone was observed a handful of times. The rearrangement joins TRBV28 to TRBJ2-7; the D is unclear. CDR1 and CDR2 (germline): MDHEN, SYDVKM. The CDR3 consists of 13 residues. V was trimmed by 5 bases and J by 5 bases, leaving 13 bases between them. The CDR3 DNA sequence: TGTGCCAGCAGTATCGACCAGGCCAACGAGCAGTACTTC. It is translated as CASSIDQANEQYF.

This clone showed up just a few times. This chain links TRBV13 with TRBJ2-7; D unresolved. With 3 bases removed from V and 7 bases from J, the gap between germline ends came to 7 bases. The CDR3 is made up of 11 amino acids. The germline V gene encodes CDR1 PRHDT and CDR2 FYEKMQ (reference sequence). The CDR3 nucleotides read TGTGCCAGCAGCTTCCGGTATGAGCAGTACTTC. Amino acid sequence: CASSFRYEQYF.